One sample yielded the 16 T cell receptor beta chains listed below, sequenced in a study of blood T cell repertoires in COVID-19. Sequencing used immunoSEQ multiplex PCR; TCRdb keeps in-frame clones, though not all of them. The sample records approximately 200,000 clones, under 90% being singletons. The sample comprised peripheral blood. The receptors originated from a man in his fifties with acute or convalescent COVID-19.

This sequence joins TRBV30 and TRBJ2-5; TRBD2 might be the D (6 bases). Germline CDR1 reads GTSNPN; CDR2 reads SVGIG (reference sequence). This CDR3 has 14 amino acids. The V end lost 3 bases, the J end lost 2 bases, and 13 bases lay between the germline ends. In nucleotides, the CDR3 is TGTGCCTGGAGAGGCTCGGGGGTTCAAGAGACCCAGTACTTC. Amino acids: CAWRGSGVQETQYF.

This clone has just a few counts. This CDR3 is also generated by other DNA sequences in the sample. The chain employs TRBV3-1 (or the pseudogene TRBV3-2) and TRBJ1-5; D is uncertain. Between the trimmed V and J ends, which lost 3 bases and 1 base, there was a span of 7 bases. The CDR3 runs 14 residues. The germline V gene encodes CDR1 LGHDT and CDR2 YNNKEL (reference sequence). CDR3 nucleotides: TGTGCCAGCAGCCAGGGAGGGAGCAATCAGCCCCAGCATTTT. It specifies CASSQGGSNQPQHF.

The rearrangement links TRBV19 to TRBJ2-3; 8 nucleotides align to TRBD1. This CDR3 has 14 residues. V trimming: 7 bases; J trimming: 4 bases; junction bases outside the gene matches: 7. Germline V gene lookup returns CDR1 LNHDA and CDR2 SQIVND (reference sequence). The CDR3 region is CASNRQGSADTQYF. For the CDR3, the DNA is TGTGCCAGTAATCGACAGGGGTCGGCAGATACGCAGTATTTT.

The chain links TRBV11-2 to TRBJ1-5; the D is unclear. Germline CDR1 and CDR2: SGHAT and FQNNGV. The CDR3 runs 13 residues. V shed 4 bases and J shed 4 bases, with 8 bases lying between them. CDR3 sequence: CASSWSVNQPQHF. DNA of the CDR3: TGTGCCAGCAGCTGGTCGGTTAATCAGCCCCAGCATTTT.

The rearrangement uses TRBV5-1 and TRBJ1-4; D is possibly TRBD1 (5 bases). The germline V and J ends were trimmed by 3 bases and 8 bases, with 17 bases remaining between them. Germline CDR1 SGHRS, CDR2 YFSETQ. There are 15 residues in the CDR3. DNA for the CDR3: TGCGCCAGCAGCTCGGAGACAGCCGGTACCGAAAAACTGTTTTTT. Its translation: CASSSETAGTEKLFF.

The chain carries TRBV5-1 and TRBJ2-1, with D tentatively TRBD1 (5 bases). There are 14 residues in the CDR3. Germline-derived CDR1 and CDR2 are SGHRS and YFSETQ. Trimming cost V 0 bases and J 7 bases, with 11 bases left between them. In DNA form, the CDR3 reads TGCGCCAGCAGCTTGGGGCAAGGGGCGAATGAGCAGTTCTTC. Protein: CASSLGQGANEQFF.

Written as DNA, the CDR3 is TGTGCCAGCCTCAGGAACACTGAAGCTTTCTTT. Translation: CASLRNTEAFF. The rearrangement links TRBV6-5 to TRBJ1-1; D ambiguous. Trimming took off 8 bases at V and 1 base at J, with 5 bases between the two ends. The CDR3 runs 11 residues. Germline V gene sequence: CDR1 MNHEY, CDR2 SVGAGI.

The J gene is TRBJ1-2, the V gene TRBV24-1; 8 bases fit TRBD1. CDR1 is KGHDR and CDR2 is SFDVKD in the germline V gene. With V trimmed by 5 bases and J by 6 bases, 4 bases remained unmatched. The CDR3 runs to 13 residues. This CDR3 is CATSGDRGDGYTF. The DNA of the CDR3 is TGTGCCACCAGTGGTGACAGGGGTGATGGCTACACCTTC.

The rearrangement uses TRBV6-1 and TRBJ2-3, with TRBD2 matching over 9 bases. V lost 2 bases to trimming and J lost 3 bases; unmatched junction nucleotides: 6. There are 16 residues in the CDR3. The germline V gene encodes CDR1 MNHNS and CDR2 SASEGT. The DNA of the CDR3 is TGTGCCAGCAGTGAAATGTCTAGCGGGGCTACAGATACGCAGTATTTT. Its translation is CASSEMSSGATDTQYF.

Remarks on this clone: This same CDR3 is encoded by further DNA sequences in the sample. J is TRBJ1-5 and V is TRBV3-1 (or the pseudogene TRBV3-2); no firm D call. The length of the CDR3 is 16 residues. The V end was cut by 1 base, the J end by 0 bases, with 10 bases between. Per germline, CDR1 LGHDT and CDR2 YNNKEL (reference sequence). The chain's CDR3 is CASSQAGGYSNQPQHF. CDR3 bases: TGTGCCAGCAGCCAAGCCGGAGGGTATAGCAATCAGCCCCAGCATTTT.

V and J are TRBV25-1 and TRBJ1-2; TRBD1 matches 7 bases. V gave up 6 bases and J gave up 3 bases; unmatched junction bases: 10. The CDR3 totals 15 residues. Germline CDR1 and CDR2: MGHDK and SYGVNS. Written as DNA, the CDR3 is TGTGCCAGCAGGGGGGTCGGGACAGAATACTATGGCTACACCTTC. Amino acid sequence: CASRGVGTEYYGYTF.

This clone appeared a single time. The rearrangement uses TRBV30 and TRBJ1-1, with D unclear. The germline CDR1 and CDR2 sequences are GTSNPN and SVGIG (reference sequence). V was trimmed by 0 bases and J by 3 bases, leaving 8 bases between them. This CDR3 is built from 13 residues. Written as DNA, the CDR3 is TGTGCCTGGAGTGTACGCGGGGACACTGAAGCTTTCTTT. Residues: CAWSVRGDTEAFF.

This clone was counted once. The same CDR3 can be traced to other DNA sequences in this sample. This rearrangement joins TRBV19 to TRBJ1-5, with 8 bases identical to TRBD1. This CDR3 region has 16 residues. CDR1 is LNHDA, CDR2 SQIVND, per germline (reference sequence). Unmatched junction bases numbered 3, after V lost 1 base and J lost 1 base. The CDR3 sequence is CASSIGQGRSNQPQHF. The CDR3 nucleotides read TGTGCCAGTAGTATAGGACAGGGGAGAAGCAATCAGCCCCAGCATTTT.

The sample holds one count of this clone. The chain links TRBV18 to TRBJ1-5; D is uncertain. Trimming pared 6 bases from V and 0 bases from J, leaving 6 bases between. The CDR3 has 13 residues. Per the germline V gene, CDR1 is KGHSH and CDR2 is LQKENI. CDR3 bases: TGTGCCAGCTCGGGAGATAGCAATCAGCCCCAGCATTTT. Protein: CASSGDSNQPQHF. Complete variable domain (other parts from reference TRBV18 and TRBJ1-5): NAGVMQNPRHLVRRRGQEARLRCSPMKGHSHVYWYRQLPEEGLKFMVYLQKENIIDESGMPKERFSAEFPKEGPSILRIQQVVRGDSAAYFCASSGDSNQPQHFGDGTRLSIL.

This chain joins TRBV3-1 (or the pseudogene TRBV3-2) and TRBJ2-2, with 11 bases matching TRBD2. From germline, CDR1 is LGHDT and CDR2 YNNKEL (reference sequence). The CDR3 spans 16 residues. V lost 2 bases and J lost 1; bases outside the gene matches: 0. The CDR3 here is CASSQLAGGNTGELFF. The CDR3 region has the DNA TGTGCCAGCAGCCAACTAGCGGGGGGGAACACCGGGGAGCTGTTTTTT.

This chain uses TRBV18 with TRBJ2-5; D uncertain. V lost 3 bases and J lost 1, with 6 bases in between. Germline CDR1 and CDR2: KGHSH and LQKENI. The length of the CDR3 is 13 residues. The CDR3 loop is CASSPPVQETQYF. The DNA for the CDR3 is TGTGCCAGCTCACCCCCCGTCCAAGAGACCCAGTACTTC.